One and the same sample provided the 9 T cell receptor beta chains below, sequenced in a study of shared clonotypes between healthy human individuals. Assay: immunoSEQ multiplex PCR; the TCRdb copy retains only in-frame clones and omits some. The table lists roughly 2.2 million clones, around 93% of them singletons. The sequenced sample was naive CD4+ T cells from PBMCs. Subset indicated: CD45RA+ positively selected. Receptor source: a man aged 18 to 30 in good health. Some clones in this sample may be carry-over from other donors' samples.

The chain's CDR3 is CASSLSGTTSSYEQYF. The CDR3 DNA sequence: TGTGCCAGCAGCTTAAGCGGGACAACGAGCTCCTACGAGCAGTACTTC. The chain uses TRBV7-3 and TRBJ2-7, with D perhaps matching TRBD1 or TRBD2 (6 bases each). Trimming stripped 1 base from V and 0 bases from J, with 13 bases between. The CDR3 loop spans 16 amino acids. CDR1 SGHTA and CDR2 FQGTGA come from the germline V gene.

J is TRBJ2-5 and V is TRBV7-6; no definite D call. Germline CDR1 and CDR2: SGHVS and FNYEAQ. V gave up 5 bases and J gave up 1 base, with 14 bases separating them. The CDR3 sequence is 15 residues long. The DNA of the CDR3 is TGTGCCAGCAGCCTAGGAGTGGTGAGCCAAGAGACCCAGTACTTC. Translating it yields CASSLGVVSQETQYF.

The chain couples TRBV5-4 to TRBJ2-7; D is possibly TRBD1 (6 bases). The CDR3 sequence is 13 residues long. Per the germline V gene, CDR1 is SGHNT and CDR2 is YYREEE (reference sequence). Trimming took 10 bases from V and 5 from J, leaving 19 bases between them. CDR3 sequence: CADRPSGDNEQYF. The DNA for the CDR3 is TGTGCCGACAGACCGTCAGGGGACAACGAGCAGTACTTC. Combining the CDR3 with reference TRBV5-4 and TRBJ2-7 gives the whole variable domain ETGVTQSPTHLIKTRGQQVTLRCSSQSGHNTVSWYQQALGQGPQFIFQYYREEENGRGNFPPRFSGLQFPNYSSELNVNALELDDSALYLCADRPSGDNEQYFGPGTRLTVT.

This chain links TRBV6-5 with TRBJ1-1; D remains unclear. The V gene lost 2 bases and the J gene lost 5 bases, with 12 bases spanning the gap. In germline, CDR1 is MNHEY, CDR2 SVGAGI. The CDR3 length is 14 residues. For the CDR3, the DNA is TGTGCCAGCAGTTACACCTTAGAACAGACTGAAGCTTTCTTT. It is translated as CASSYTLEQTEAFF.

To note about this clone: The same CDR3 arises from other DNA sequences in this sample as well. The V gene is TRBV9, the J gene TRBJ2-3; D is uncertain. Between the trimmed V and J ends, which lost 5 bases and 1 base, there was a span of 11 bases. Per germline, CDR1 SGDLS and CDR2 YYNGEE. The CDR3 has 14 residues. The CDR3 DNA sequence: TGTGCCAGCAGTCCCCGAGGAGGCACAGATACGCAGTATTTT. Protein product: CASSPRGGTDTQYF.

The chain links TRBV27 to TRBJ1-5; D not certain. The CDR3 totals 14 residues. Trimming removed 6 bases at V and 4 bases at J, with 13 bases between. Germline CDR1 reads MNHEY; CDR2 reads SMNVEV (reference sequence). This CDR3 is CASREGRQNQPQHF. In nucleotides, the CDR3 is TGTGCCAGCAGGGAAGGACGGCAAAATCAGCCCCAGCATTTT.

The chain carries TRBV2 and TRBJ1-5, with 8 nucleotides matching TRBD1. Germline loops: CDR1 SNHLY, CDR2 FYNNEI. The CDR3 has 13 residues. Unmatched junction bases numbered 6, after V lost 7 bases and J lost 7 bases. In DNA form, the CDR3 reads TGTGCCAGCACCTCAGGGGGCGGCCAGCCCCAGCATTTT. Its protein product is CASTSGGGQPQHF.

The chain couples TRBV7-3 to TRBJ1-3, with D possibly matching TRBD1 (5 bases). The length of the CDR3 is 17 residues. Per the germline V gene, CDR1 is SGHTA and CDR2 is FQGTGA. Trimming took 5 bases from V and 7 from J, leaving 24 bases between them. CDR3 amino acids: CASSPLGGDLDGNTIYF. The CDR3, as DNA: TGTGCCAGCAGCCCCCTTGGGGGGGACCTCGATGGGAACACCATATATTTT.

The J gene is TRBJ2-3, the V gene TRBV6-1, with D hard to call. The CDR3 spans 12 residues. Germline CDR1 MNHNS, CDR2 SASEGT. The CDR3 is CASRADPDTQYF. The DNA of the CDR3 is TGTGCTTCAAGGGCGGACCCAGATACGCAGTATTTT.